This TCR beta chain was observed in a study of blood T cell repertoires in COVID-19. Points on this clone: An end of the junction does not agree with germline; a read error may underlie this.

Germline CDR1 and CDR2: SSHAT and FNYEAQ (reference sequence). The CDR3 has 15 residues. Repertoires were generated with immunoSEQ multiplex PCR, while TCRdb's copy carries only in-frame clones and drops some. The sample yields hundreds of thousands of clones, 65% to 90% seen once. What was sequenced was peripheral blood. The receptor was isolated from a woman in her 70s with acute or convalescent COVID-19. The J gene is TRBJ2-1, the V gene TRBV7-7, with TRBD2 matching over 7 bases. The CDR3 sequence: CASSPLSSGVNEQFF. For the CDR3, the DNA is TGTGCTAGCAGCCCCCTATCGAGCGGGGTCAATGAGCAGTTCTTC.